One and the same sample provided the 2 T cell receptor beta chains below, sequenced in a study of T cell repertoires in cytomegalovirus infection (dated by TCRdb to about 2019). TCRdb shows the sequencer as Illumina HiSeq 1500. TCRdb trimmed public reads at Q25 via fastp, called clones via MiXCR and kept in-frame beta chains. Merged by CDR3 protein, the rows form single entries marked with the most common genes and DNA. The sample data list fewer than 250,000 distinct CDR3 sequences, and 22% of these were observed just once. The ten largest clonotypes hold 18% of the sample. Input material: CD8+ T cells from PBMCs. The source is a human donor in good health (CMV status not recorded). Some clones in this sample may be carry-over from other donors' samples.

This chain connects TRBV12-3 or TRBV12-4 to TRBJ1-2, with a tentative D call TRBD1 (6 bases). V was cut by 5 bases and J by 0 bases, with 10 bases left in between. This CDR3 has 14 residues. The CDR3 nucleotides read TGTGCCAGCAGTACAGGGCATCCTAACTATGGCTACACCTTC. Amino acid sequence: CASSTGHPNYGYTF.

The CDR3 DNA reads as TGTGCCAGCAGCCAAGACCCTTCTAGGAATGAGCAGTTCTTC. It specifies CASSQDPSRNEQFF. The gene calls are TRBV4-2 and TRBJ2-1; no firm D call. V was pared by 0 bases and J by 7 bases, with 10 bases between. The germline gives CDR1 LGHNA, CDR2 YNFKEQ. The CDR3 loop spans 14 amino acids.